The T cell receptor beta chain described here comes from a study of CD8 T cells in ankylosing spondylitis. Researchers built TCR beta libraries using quantitative 5'-RACE with molecular barcodes. TCRdb called the 5' RACE reads again in MiXCR, with one record for every CDR3 protein. This table holds a few hundred thousand distinct CDR3 sequences, about 20% found once. Study-wide results and caveats: Some of the motif variants had earlier been found in reactive arthritis patients' fluid and blood. Ankylosing spondylitis blood seemed to carry a telltale TCR beta motif made of fewer than ten highly homologous variants. Disease-linked clones were reportedly significantly enriched in matched ankylosing spondylitis synovial fluid.

Points on this clonotype: What it recognizes is unknown.

V was trimmed by 0 bases and J by 7 bases, leaving 14 bases between them. The CDR3 has 14 amino acids. Germline assignment: CDR1 SGHRS and CDR2 YFSETQ. The chain recombines TRBV5-1 with TRBJ2-7; a possible D gene is TRBD2 (6 bases). The clonotype was recovered from a male donor with ankylosing spondylitis. The sample was blood, either unsorted or a sorted T cell fraction (not recorded which). CDR3 protein: CASSLGDWVGEQYF. The CDR3 nucleotides read TGCGCCAGCAGCTTGGGGGACTGGGTAGGGGAGCAGTACTTC.